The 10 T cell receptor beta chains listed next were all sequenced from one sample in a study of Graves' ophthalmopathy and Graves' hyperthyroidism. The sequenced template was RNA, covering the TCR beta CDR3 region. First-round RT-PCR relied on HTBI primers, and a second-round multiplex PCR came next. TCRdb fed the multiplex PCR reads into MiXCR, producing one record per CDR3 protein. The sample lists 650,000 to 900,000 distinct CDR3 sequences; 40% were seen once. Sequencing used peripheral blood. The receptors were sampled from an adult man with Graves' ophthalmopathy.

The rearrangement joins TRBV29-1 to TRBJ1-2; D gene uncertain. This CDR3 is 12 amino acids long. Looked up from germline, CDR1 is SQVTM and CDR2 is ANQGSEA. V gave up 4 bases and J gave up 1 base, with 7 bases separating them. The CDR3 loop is CSVAHSNYGYTF. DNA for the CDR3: TGCAGCGTTGCTCACAGTAACTATGGCTACACCTTC.

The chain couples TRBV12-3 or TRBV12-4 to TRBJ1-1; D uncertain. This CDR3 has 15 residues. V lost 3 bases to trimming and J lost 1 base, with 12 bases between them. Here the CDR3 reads CASSFPKETNTEAFF. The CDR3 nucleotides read TGTGCCAGCAGTTTCCCGAAGGAGACGAACACTGAAGCTTTCTTT.

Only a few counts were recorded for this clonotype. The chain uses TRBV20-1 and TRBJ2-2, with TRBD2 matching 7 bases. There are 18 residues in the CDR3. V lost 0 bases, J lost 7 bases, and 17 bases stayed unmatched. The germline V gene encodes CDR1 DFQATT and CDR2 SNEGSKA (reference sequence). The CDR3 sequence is CSARDVERGSFRLGELFF. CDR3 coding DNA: TGCAGTGCTAGAGATGTCGAGCGGGGTTCGTTTCGCCTCGGGGAGCTGTTTTTT.

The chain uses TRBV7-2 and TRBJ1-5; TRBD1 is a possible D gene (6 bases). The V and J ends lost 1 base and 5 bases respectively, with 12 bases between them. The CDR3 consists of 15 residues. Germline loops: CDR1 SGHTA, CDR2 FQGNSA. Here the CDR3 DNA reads TGTGCCAGCAGCTTAGTAGCGGGGGGGCATCAGCCCCAGCATTTT. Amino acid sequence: CASSLVAGGHQPQHF.

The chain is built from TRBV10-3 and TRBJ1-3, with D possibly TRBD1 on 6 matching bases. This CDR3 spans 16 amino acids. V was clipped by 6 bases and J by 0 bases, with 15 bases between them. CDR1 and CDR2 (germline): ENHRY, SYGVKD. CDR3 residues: CAISAQGSLSGNTIYF. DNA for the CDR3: TGTGCCATCAGCGCACAGGGATCCCTCTCTGGAAACACCATATATTTT.

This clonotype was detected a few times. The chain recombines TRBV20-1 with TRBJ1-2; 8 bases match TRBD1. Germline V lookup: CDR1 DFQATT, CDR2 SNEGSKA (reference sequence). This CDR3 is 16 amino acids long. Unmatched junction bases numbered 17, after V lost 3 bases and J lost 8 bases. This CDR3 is CSASSPGQGFRTGYTF. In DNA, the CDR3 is TGCAGTGCTAGCTCCCCCGGACAGGGTTTTCGAACGGGCTACACCTTC.

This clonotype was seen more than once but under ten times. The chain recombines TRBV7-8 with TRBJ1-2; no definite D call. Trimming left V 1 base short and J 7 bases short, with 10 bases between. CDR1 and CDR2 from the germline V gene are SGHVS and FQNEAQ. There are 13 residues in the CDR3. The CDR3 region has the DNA TGTGCCAGCAGCTTAGGACATGGTGGTGGCTACACCTTC. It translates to CASSLGHGGGYTF. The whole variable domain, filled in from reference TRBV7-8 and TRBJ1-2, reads GAGVSQSPRYKVAKRGQDVALRCDPISGHVSLFWYQQALGQGPEFLTYFQNEAQLDKSGLPSDRFFAERPEGSVSTLKIQRTQQEDSAVYLCASSLGHGGGYTFGSGTRLTVV.

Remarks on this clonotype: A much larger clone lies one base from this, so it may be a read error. CDR3 in DNA: TGTGCCAACAGCTTAGGTTTCGATCAGCCCCAGCATTTT. The encoded protein is CANSLGFDQPQHF. The V call is TRBV7-9, the J call TRBJ1-5; D unclear. Per the germline V gene, CDR1 is SEHNR and CDR2 is FQNEAQ (reference sequence). The CDR3 length is 13 residues.

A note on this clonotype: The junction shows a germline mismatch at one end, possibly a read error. CDR3 nucleotide sequence: TGTGCCAGCAGTAAAAACAGGGGGCATCGGGATCAGCCCCAGCATTTT. This gives the protein CASSKNRGHRDQPQHF. The chain employs TRBV24-1 and TRBJ1-5; the match to TRBD1 covers 9 bases. CDR1 and CDR2 (germline): KGHDR, SFDVKD. CDR3 length: 16 amino acids.

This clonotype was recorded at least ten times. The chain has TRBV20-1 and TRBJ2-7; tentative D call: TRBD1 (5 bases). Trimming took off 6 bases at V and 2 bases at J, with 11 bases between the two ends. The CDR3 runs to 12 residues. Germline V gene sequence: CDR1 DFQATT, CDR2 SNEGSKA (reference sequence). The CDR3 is CSAARGTYEQYF. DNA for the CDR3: TGCAGTGCGGCTAGGGGCACCTACGAGCAGTACTTC.